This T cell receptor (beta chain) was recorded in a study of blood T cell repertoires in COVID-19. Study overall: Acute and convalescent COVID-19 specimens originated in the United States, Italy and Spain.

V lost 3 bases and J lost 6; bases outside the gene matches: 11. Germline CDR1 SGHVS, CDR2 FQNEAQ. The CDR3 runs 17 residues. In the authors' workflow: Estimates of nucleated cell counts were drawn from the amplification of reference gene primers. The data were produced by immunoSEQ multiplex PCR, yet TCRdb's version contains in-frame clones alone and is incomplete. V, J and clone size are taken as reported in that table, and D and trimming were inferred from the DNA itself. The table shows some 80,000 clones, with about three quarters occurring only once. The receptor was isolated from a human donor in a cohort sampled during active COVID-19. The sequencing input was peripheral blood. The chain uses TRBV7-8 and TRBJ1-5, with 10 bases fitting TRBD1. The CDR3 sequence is CASSLDRGTGAAQPQHF. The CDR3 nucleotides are TGTGCCAGCAGCTTGGACCGCGGGACAGGGGCCGCTCAGCCCCAGCATTTT.